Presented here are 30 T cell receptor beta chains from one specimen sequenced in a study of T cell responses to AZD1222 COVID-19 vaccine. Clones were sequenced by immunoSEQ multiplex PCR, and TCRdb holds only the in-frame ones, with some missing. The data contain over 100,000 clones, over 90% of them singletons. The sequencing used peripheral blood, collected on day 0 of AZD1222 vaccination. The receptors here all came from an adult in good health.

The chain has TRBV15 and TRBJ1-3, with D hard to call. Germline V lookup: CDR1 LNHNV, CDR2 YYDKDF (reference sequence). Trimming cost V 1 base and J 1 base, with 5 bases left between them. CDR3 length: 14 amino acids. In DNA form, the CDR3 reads TGTGCCACCAGCAGAGTGGGTTCTGGAAACACCATATATTTT. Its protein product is CATSRVGSGNTIYF.

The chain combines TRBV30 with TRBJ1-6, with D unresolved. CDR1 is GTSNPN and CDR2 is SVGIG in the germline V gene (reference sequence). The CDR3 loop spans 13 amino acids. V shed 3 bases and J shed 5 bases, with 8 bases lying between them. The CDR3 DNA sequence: TGTGCCTGGAGCCCCCTAGATAATTCACCCCTCCACTTT. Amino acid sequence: CAWSPLDNSPLHF. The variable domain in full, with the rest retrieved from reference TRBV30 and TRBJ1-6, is SQTIHQWPATLVQPVGSPLSLECTVEGTSNPNLYWYRQAAGRGLQLLFYSVGIGQISSEVPQNLSASRPQDRQFILSSKKLLLSDSGFYLCAWSPLDNSPLHFGNGTRLTVT.

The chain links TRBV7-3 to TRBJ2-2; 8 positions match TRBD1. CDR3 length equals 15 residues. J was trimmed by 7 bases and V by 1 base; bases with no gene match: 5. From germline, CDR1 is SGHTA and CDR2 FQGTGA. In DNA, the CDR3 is TGTGCCAGCAGCTTAAGAGGACAGGGTAACGGGGAGCTGTTTTTT. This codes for CASSLRGQGNGELFF.

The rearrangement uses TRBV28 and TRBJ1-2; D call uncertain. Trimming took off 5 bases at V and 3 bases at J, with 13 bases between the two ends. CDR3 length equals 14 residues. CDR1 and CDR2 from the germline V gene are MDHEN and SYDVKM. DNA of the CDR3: TGTGCCAGCAGTGTTCCGGCAGCCCACTATGGCTACACCTTC. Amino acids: CASSVPAAHYGYTF.

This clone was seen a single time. DNA of the CDR3: TGCAGCGTTGAGTCGAACACTGAAGCTTTCTTT. It translates to CSVESNTEAFF. This rearrangement joins TRBV29-1 to TRBJ1-1; D not certain. The ends were cut back, 3 bases at V and 1 base at J, with 3 bases in the middle. Per germline, CDR1 SQVTM and CDR2 ANQGSEA. The CDR3 sequence is 11 residues long.

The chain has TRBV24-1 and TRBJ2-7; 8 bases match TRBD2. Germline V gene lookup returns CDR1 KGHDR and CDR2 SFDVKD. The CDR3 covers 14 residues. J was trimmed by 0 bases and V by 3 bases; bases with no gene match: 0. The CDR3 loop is CATSDTSGSYEQYF. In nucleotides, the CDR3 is TGTGCCACCAGTGATACTAGCGGCTCCTACGAGCAGTACTTC.

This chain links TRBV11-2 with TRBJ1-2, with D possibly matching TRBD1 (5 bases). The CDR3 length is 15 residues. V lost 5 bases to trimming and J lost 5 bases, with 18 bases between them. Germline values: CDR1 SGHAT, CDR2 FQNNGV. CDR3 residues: CASSGSSGWVYGYTF. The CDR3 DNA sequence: TGTGCCAGCAGCGGCTCCTCAGGGTGGGTTTATGGCTACACCTTC. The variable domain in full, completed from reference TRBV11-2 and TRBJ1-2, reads EAGVAQSPRYKIIEKRQSVAFWCNPISGHATLYWYQQILGQGPKLLIQFQNNGVVDDSQLPKDRFSAERLKGVDSTLKIQPAKLEDSAVYLCASSGSSGWVYGYTFGSGTRLTVV.

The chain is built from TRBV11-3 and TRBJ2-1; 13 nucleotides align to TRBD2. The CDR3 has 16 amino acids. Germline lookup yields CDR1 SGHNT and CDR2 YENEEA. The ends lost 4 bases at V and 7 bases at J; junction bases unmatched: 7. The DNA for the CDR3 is TGTGCCAGCAGCTCGACTAGCGGGAGGTCCTGGAATGAGCAGTTCTTC. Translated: CASSSTSGRSWNEQFF.

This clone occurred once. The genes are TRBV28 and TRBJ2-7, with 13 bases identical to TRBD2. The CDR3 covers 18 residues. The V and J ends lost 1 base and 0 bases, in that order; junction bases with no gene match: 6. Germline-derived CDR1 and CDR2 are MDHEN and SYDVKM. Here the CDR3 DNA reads TGTGCCAGCAGTTTATCGAAGGGGACTAGCGGGATCTCCTACGAGCAGTACTTC. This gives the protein CASSLSKGTSGISYEQYF.

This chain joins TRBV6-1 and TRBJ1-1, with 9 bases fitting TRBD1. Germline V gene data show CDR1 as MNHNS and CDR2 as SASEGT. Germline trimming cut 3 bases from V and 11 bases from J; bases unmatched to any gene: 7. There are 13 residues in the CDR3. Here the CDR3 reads CASSDRGQGGAFF. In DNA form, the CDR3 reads TGTGCCAGCAGTGATAGGGGACAGGGCGGCGCTTTCTTT.

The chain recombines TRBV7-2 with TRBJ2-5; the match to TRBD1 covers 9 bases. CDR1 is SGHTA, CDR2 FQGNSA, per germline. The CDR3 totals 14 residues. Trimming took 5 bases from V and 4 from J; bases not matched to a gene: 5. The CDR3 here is CASSQDRGSETQYF. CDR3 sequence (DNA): TGTGCCAGCAGCCAGGACAGGGGCTCAGAGACCCAGTACTTC.

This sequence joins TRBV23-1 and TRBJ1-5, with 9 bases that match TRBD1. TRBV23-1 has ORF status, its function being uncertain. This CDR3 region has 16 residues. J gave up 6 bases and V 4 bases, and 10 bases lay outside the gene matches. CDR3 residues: CASSPISGQGSQPQHF. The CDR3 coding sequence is TGCGCCAGCAGTCCGATTTCGGGACAGGGATCTCAGCCCCAGCATTTT.

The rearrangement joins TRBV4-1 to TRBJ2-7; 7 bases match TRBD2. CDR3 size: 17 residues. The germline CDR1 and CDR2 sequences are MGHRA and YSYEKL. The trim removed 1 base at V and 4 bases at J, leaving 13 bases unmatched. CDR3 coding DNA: TGCGCCAGCAGCCAAGCCCTAGCGGACCCGGTCGGTTACGAGCAGTACTTC. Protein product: CASSQALADPVGYEQYF.

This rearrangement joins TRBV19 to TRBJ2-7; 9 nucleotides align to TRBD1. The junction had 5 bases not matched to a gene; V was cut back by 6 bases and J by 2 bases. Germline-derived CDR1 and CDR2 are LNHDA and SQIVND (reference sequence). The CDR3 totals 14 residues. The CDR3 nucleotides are TGTGCCAGTAGCCACGGGACAGGGCCCTACGAGCAGTACTTC. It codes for CASSHGTGPYEQYF.

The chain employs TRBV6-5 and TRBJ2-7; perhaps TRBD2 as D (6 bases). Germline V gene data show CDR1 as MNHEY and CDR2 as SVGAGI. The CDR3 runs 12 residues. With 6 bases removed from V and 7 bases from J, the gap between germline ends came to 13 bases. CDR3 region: CASSSSAGEQYF. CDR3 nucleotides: TGTGCCAGCAGCTCCTCCGCGGGGGAGCAGTACTTC.

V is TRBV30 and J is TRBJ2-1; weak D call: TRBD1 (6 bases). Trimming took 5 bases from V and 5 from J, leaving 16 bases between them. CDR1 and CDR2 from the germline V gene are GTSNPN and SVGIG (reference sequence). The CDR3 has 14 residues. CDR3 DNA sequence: TGTGCCTGGGACGGACCGGACAGCCACAATGAGCAGTTCTTC. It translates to CAWDGPDSHNEQFF.

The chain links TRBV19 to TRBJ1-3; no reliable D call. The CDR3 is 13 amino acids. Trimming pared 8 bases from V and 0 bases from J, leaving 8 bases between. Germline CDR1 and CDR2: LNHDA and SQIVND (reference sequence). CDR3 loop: CASCALSGNTIYF. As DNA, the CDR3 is TGTGCCAGTTGCGCCCTCTCTGGAAACACCATATATTTT. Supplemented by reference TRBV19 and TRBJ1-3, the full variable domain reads DGGITQSPKYLFRKEGQNVTLSCEQNLNHDAMYWYRQDPGQGLRLIYYSQIVNDFQKGDIAEGYSVSREKKESFPLTVTSAQKNPTAFYLCASCALSGNTIYFGEGSWLTVV.

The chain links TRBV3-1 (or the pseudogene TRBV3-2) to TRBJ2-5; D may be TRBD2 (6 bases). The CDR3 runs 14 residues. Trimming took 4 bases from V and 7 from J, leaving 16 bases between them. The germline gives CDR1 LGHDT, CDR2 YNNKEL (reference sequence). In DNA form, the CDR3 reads TGTGCCAGCAGCCCCACTAGCCACCTCGGGACCCAGTACTTC. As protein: CASSPTSHLGTQYF.

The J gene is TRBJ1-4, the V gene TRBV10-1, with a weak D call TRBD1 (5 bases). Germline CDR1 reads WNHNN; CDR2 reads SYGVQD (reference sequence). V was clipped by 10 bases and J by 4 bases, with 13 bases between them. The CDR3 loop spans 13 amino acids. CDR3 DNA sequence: TGCGCCATCGGGATGGGGGTTAATGAAAAACTGTTTTTT. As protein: CAIGMGVNEKLFF.

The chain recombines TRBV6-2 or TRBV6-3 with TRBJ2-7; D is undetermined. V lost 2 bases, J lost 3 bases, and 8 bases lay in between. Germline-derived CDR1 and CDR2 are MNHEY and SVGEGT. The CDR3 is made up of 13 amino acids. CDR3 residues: CASSYPLLYEQYF. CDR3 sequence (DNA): TGTGCCAGCAGTTACCCCCTACTCTACGAGCAGTACTTC.

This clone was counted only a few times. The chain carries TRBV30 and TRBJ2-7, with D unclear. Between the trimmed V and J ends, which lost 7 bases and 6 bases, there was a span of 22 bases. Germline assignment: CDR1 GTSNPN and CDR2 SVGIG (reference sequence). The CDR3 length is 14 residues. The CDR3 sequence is CAYHSSGRKSEQYF. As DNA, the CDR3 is TGTGCCTACCACTCCTCTGGGCGCAAAAGCGAGCAGTACTTC.

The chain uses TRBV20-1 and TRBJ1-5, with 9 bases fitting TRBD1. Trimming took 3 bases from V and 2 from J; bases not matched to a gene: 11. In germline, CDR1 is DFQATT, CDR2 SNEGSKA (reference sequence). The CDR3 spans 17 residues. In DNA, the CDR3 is TGCAGTGCTAGTGCTTACAGGGGGCGCAAGGGCAATCAGCCCCAGCATTTT. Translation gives CSASAYRGRKGNQPQHF.

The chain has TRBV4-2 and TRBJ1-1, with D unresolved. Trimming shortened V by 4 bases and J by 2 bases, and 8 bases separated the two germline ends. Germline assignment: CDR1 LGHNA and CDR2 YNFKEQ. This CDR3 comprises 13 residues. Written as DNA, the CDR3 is TGTGCCAGCAGCCCCCGGGGTAACACTGAAGCTTTCTTT. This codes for CASSPRGNTEAFF.

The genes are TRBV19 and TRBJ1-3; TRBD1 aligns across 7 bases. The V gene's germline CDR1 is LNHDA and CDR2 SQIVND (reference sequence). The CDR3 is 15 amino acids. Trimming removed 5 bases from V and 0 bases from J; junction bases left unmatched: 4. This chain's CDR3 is CASSSGDSSGNTIYF. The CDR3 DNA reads TGTGCCAGTAGTTCAGGGGACAGCTCTGGAAACACCATATATTTT.

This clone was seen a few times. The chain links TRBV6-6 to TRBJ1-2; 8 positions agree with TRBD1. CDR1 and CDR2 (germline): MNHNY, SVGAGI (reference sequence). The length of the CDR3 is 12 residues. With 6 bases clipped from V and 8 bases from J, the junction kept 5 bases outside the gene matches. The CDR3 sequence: CASSGQGQGYTF. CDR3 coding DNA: TGTGCCAGCAGCGGACAGGGCCAAGGCTACACCTTC.

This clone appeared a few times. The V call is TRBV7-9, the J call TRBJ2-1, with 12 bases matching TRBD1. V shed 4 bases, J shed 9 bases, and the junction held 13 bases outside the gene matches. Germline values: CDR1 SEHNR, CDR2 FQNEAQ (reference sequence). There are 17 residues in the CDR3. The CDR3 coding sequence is TGTGCCAGCAGCTCGACGTTTACCGGGACAGGGGGCGGTGAGCAGTTCTTC. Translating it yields CASSSTFTGTGGGEQFF.

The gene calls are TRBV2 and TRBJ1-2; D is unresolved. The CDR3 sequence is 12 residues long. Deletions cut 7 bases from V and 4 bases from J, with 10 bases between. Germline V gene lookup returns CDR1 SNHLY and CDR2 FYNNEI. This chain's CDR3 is CASKAVFYGYTF. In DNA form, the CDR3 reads TGTGCCAGCAAAGCAGTTTTCTATGGCTACACCTTC.

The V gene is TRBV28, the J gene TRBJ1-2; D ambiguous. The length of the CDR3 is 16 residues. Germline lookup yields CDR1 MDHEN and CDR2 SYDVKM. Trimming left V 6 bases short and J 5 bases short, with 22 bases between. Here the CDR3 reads CASSQPSAPEGYGYTF. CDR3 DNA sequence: TGTGCCAGCAGCCAGCCTTCAGCCCCCGAAGGATATGGCTACACCTTC.

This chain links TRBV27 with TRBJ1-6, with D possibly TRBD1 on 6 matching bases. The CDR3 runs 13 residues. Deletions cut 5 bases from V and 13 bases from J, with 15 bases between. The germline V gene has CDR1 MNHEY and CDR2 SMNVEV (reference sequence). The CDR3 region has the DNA TGTGCCAGCAGTCCCACTGGACAGTACCCCCTCCACTTT. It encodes CASSPTGQYPLHF.

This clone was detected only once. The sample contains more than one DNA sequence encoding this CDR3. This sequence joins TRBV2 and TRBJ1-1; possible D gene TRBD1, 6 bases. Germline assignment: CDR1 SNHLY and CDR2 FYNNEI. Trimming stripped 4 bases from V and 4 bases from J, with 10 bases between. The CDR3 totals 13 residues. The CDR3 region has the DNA TGTGCCAGCAGTGTGGAGGGGGGCACTGAAGCTTTCTTT. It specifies CASSVEGGTEAFF.